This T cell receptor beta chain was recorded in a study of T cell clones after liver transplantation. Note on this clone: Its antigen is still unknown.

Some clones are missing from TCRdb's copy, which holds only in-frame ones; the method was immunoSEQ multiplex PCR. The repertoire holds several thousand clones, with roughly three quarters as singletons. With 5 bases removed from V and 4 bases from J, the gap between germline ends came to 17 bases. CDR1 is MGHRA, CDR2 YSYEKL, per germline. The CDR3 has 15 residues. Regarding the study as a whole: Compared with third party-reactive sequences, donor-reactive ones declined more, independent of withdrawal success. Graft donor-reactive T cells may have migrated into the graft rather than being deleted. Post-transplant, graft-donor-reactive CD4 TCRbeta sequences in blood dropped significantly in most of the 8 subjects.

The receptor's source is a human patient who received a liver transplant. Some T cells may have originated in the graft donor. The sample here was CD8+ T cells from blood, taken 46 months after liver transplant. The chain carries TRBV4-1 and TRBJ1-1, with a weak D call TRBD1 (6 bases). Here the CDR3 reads CASSVQSGGGTEAFF. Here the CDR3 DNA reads TGCGCCAGCAGCGTCCAAAGTGGAGGGGGCACTGAAGCTTTCTTT.